The present T cell receptor beta chain was sequenced within a study of T-cell memory formation after mild COVID-19. General study points: SARS-CoV-2 specificity was not confirmed for second-wave clones peaking on day 37. There was a balanced CD4/CD8 profile in clones contracting day 15 to 85, and later expanders leaned CD4+.

Turning to this clonotype: Its antigen is currently unknown.

From the 5' RACE reads, TCRdb called clonotypes with MiXCR, one entry per CDR3 protein. The table has roughly 180,000 distinct CDR3 sequences, around a tenth seen once; the top ten hold about 3.5%. The CDR3 extends over 17 amino acids. V was pared by 3 bases and J by 1 base, with 8 bases of the junction left unmatched. Germline V gene data show CDR1 as SGDLS and CDR2 as YYNGEE. This receptor was taken from a young man who had mild COVID-19 (a few samples of this study predate the infection). Cell type and time point are not known. The sample comprised PBMCs or a T cell subset sorted from them (not recorded which). This chain connects TRBV9 to TRBJ2-2, with 8 bases lining up with TRBD2. CDR3 nucleotides: TGTGCCAGCAGCGGGAGATTTAGCGGGATGAACACCGGGGAGCTGTTTTTT. It is translated as CASSGRFSGMNTGELFF.